A single sample is the source of the 7 T cell receptor beta chains below, sequenced in a study of cytomegalovirus exposure and HLA in healthy donors. PCR was performed using 60 Vbeta and 13 Jbeta primers. TCRdb's table, derived via immunoSEQ multiplex PCR, lists solely in-frame clones and lacks some. There are some 150,000 clones in the sample; 75% to 85% occur only once, and about 4.8% lies in the top ten. The sequencing input was PBMCs. The receptors were sampled from a man aged 30 to 45 in good health and CMV-seronegative.

This rearrangement joins TRBV6-1 to TRBJ2-7; a possible D gene is TRBD1 (5 bases). This CDR3 region has 14 residues. V lost 1 base to trimming and J lost 4 bases, with 11 bases between them. CDR1 and CDR2 from the germline V gene are MNHNS and SASEGT. The CDR3 bases are TGTGCCAGCAGTGAAGTAGGGGTTGCGTACGAGCAGTACTTC. Translation: CASSEVGVAYEQYF.

As to this clone: The junction and the germline gene differ at one end; a read error may be behind it. At the DNA level, this CDR3 is encoded by other sequences in the same sample as well. The J gene is TRBJ2-1, the V gene TRBV7-8, with 11 positions matching TRBD2. Germline lookup yields CDR1 SGHVS and CDR2 FQNEAQ. The CDR3 covers 15 residues. CDR3 nucleotides: TGCGCCAGCAGCTCGTTAGCGGGGGGGCTCAATGAGCAGTTCTTC. Translated: CASSSLAGGLNEQFF. Full variable domain (missing parts from reference TRBV7-8 and TRBJ2-1): GAGVSQSPRYKVAKRGQDVALRCDPISGHVSLFWYQQALGQGPEFLTYFQNEAQLDKSGLPSDRFFAERPEGSVSTLKIQRTQQEDSAVYLCASSSLAGGLNEQFFGPGTRLTVL.

The V call is TRBV4-3, the J call TRBJ1-2, with no clear D. CDR3 length equals 15 residues. CDR1 LGHNA and CDR2 YSLEER come from the germline V gene. Trimming shortened V by 4 bases and J by 8 bases, and 20 bases separated the two germline ends. CDR3 protein: CASSPFLGHPGGYTF. CDR3 bases: TGCGCCAGCAGCCCCTTTCTCGGTCACCCCGGGGGCTACACCTTC.

This clone was seen more than once but under ten times. The chain joins TRBV5-6 to TRBJ2-2; TRBD1 agrees at 8 bases. CDR1 SGHDT and CDR2 YYEEEE come from the germline V gene. CDR3 length: 18 amino acids. V lost 2 bases to trimming and J lost 5 bases; unmatched junction nucleotides: 14. CDR3 bases: TGTGCCAGCAGCTTAGTCGCCGGGCAGGGGGCTTTTACCGGGGAGCTGTTTTTT. Protein: CASSLVAGQGAFTGELFF.

This chain uses TRBV5-4 with TRBJ1-1, with 7 bases aligning to TRBD1. The trim removed 4 bases at V and 0 bases at J, leaving 3 bases unmatched. The CDR3 loop spans 14 amino acids. In germline, CDR1 is SGHNT, CDR2 YYREEE (reference sequence). This chain's CDR3 is CASSKGALNTEAFF. The CDR3 DNA reads as TGTGCCAGCAGCAAGGGGGCACTGAACACTGAAGCTTTCTTT.

This rearrangement joins TRBV5-1 to TRBJ2-5; TRBD2 agrees at 9 bases. J gave up 0 bases and V 4 bases, and 4 bases lay outside the gene matches. The CDR3 extends over 15 amino acids. Germline CDR1 SGHRS, CDR2 YFSETQ. Written as DNA, the CDR3 is TGCGCCAGCAGCCCGCGGGGGGGGCACCAAGAGACCCAGTACTTC. Its protein product is CASSPRGGHQETQYF.

The V gene is TRBV29-1, the J gene TRBJ2-7; 12 bases are shared with TRBD1. The CDR3 covers 13 residues. Germline V lookup: CDR1 SQVTM, CDR2 ANQGSEA. Losses at the gene ends were 7 bases for V and 9 bases for J; bases not matched to a gene: 10. The CDR3 DNA reads TGCAGCGCGTCCGGGACAGGGGGCGCCGGGCAGTACTTC. Protein: CSASGTGGAGQYF.